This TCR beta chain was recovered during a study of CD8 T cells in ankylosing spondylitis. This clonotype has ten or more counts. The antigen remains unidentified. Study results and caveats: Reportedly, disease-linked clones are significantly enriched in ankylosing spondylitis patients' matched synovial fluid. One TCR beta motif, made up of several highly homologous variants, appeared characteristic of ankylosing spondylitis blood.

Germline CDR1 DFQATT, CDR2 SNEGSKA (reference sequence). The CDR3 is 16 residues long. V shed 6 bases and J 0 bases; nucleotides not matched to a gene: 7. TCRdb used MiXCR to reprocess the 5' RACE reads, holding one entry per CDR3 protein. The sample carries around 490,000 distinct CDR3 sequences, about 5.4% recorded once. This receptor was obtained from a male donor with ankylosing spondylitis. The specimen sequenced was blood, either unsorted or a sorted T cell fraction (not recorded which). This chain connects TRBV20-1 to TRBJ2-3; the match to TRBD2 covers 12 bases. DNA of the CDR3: TGCAGTGCCCCGACTAGCGGGGGCCTTAGCACAGATACGCAGTATTTT. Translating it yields CSAPTSGGLSTDTQYF.